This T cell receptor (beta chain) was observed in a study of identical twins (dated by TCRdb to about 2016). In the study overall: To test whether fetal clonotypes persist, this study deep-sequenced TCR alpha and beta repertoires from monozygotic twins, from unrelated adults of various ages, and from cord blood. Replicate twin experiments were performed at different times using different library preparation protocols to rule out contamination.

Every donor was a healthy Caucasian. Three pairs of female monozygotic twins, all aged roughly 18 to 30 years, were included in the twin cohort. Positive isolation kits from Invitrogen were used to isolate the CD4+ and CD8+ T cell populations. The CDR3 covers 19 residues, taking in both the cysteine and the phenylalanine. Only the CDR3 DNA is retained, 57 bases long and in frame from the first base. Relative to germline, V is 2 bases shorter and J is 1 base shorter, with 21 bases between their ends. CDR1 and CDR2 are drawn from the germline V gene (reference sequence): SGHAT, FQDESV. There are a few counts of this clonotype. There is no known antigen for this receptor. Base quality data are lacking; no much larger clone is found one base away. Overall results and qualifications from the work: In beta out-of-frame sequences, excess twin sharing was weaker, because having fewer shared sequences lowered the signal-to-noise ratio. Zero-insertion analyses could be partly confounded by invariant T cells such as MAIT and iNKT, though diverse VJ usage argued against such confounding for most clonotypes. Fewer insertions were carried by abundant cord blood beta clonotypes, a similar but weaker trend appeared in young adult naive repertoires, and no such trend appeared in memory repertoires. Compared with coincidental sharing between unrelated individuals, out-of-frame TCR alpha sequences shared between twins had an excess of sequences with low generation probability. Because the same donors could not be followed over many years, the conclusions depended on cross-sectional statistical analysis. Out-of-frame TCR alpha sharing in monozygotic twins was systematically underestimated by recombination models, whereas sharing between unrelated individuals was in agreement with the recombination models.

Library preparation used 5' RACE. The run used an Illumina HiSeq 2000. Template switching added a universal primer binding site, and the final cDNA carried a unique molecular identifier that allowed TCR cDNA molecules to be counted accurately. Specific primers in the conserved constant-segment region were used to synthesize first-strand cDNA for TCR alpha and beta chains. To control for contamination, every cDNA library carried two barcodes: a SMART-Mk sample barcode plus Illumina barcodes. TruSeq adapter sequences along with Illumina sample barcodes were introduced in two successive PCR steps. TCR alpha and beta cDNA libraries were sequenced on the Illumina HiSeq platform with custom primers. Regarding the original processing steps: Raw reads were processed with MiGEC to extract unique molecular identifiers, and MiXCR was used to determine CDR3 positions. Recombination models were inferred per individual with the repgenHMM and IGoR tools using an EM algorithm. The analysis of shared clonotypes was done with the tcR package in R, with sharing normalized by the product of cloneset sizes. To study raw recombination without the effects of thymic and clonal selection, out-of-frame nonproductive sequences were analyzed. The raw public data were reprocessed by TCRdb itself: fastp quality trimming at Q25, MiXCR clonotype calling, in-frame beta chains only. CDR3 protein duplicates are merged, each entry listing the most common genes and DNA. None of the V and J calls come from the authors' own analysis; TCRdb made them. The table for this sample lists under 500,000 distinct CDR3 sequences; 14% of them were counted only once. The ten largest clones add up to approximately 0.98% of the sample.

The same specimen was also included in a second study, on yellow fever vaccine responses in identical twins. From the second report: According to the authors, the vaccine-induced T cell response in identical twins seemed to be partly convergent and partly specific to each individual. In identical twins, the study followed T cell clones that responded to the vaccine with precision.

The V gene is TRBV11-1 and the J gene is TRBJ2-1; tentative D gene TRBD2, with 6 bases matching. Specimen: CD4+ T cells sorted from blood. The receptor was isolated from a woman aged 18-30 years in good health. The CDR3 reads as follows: CASSLLLSRGSGSYNEQFF. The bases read TGTGCCAGCAGCTTACTTTTATCTCGGGGTAGCGGATCCTACAATGAGCAGTTCTTC.